Listed here are 17 T cell receptor beta chains from one sample, sequenced in a study of CD8 T cells in ankylosing spondylitis. In TCRdb, the 5' RACE reads were re-called with MiXCR into one record per CDR3 protein. Among about 170,000 distinct CDR3 sequences, around 17% were seen once, and the ten largest hold approximately 7.6%. The sequenced material came from blood, either unsorted or a sorted T cell fraction (not recorded which). All receptors come from a male donor with ankylosing spondylitis or in good health (not recorded which).

Ten or more counts support this clonotype. V usage is TRBV7-8 and J usage is TRBJ2-7, with D unresolved. The CDR3 sequence is 16 residues long. V was cut by 4 bases and J by 3 bases, with 19 bases left in between. The germline gives CDR1 SGHVS, CDR2 FQNEAQ. CDR3 region: CASSSRSNNLLYEQYF. DNA of the CDR3: TGTGCCAGCAGCTCCCGTTCTAATAATCTTCTCTACGAGCAGTACTTC.

This chain connects TRBV6-1 to TRBJ1-2, with D perhaps TRBD1 (6 bases). The V gene lost 6 bases and the J gene lost 0 bases, with 14 bases spanning the gap. The CDR3 runs 15 residues. Germline assignment: CDR1 MNHNS and CDR2 SASEGT. This CDR3 reads CASSLGGGPNYGYTF. DNA of the CDR3: TGTGCCAGCAGCCTGGGGGGGGGCCCTAACTATGGCTACACCTTC.

Many counts were recorded for this clonotype. The rearrangement joins TRBV7-8 to TRBJ1-3, with unresolved D. From germline, CDR1 is SGHVS and CDR2 FQNEAQ. V lost 3 bases and J 4 bases, leaving 10 bases between the germline ends. The CDR3 spans 14 residues. CDR3 DNA: TGTGCCAGCAGCTTGGATCGGACCGGAAACACCATATATTTT. This gives the protein CASSLDRTGNTIYF.

This clonotype was counted at least ten times. The rearrangement links TRBV27 to TRBJ1-1, with TRBD1 matching 8 bases. Germline CDR1 is MNHEY and CDR2 is SMNVEV (reference sequence). The V gene end was trimmed by 2 bases and the J gene end by 11 bases; junction bases not matched to a gene: 10. The CDR3 totals 14 residues. The CDR3 DNA reads as TGTGCCAGCAGTTTACTTGGACAGGGTGGAATGGCTTTCTTT. It is translated as CASSLLGQGGMAFF.

This clonotype showed up many times. J is TRBJ2-7 and V is TRBV5-1; TRBD1 matches 8 bases. Trimming at V came to 0 bases and at J to 0 bases, leaving 2 bases not matched to a gene. CDR1 and CDR2 from the germline V gene are SGHRS and YFSETQ. The CDR3 runs to 15 residues. In DNA, the CDR3 is TGCGCCAGCAGCTTGGACAGGGGGGTCTCCTACGAGCAGTACTTC. Protein sequence: CASSLDRGVSYEQYF.

This chain connects TRBV28 to TRBJ2-7; a possible D gene is TRBD1 (5 bases). The CDR3 extends over 13 amino acids. Germline CDR1 reads MDHEN; CDR2 reads SYDVKM. Trimming removed 7 bases at V and 4 bases at J, with 14 bases between. Written as DNA, the CDR3 is TGTGCCAGCATCTCCAGGGTATCATACGAGCAGTACTTC. Amino acid sequence: CASISRVSYEQYF.

Note on this clonotype: This may stem from a read error, because a much larger clone lies one nucleotide away. The chain uses TRBV12-3 or TRBV12-4 and TRBJ2-7, with D tentatively TRBD2 (6 bases). V was shortened by 5 bases and J by 12 bases, with 20 bases between the two germline ends. The CDR3 has 13 residues. The CDR3 loop is CASSQEGPSLRYF. The CDR3 DNA is TGTGCCAGCAGTCAGGAGGGGCCCTCTTTGCGGTACTTC.

This clonotype has a handful of counts. This chain joins TRBV20-1 and TRBJ1-2; 7 bases are shared with TRBD1. Germline values: CDR1 DFQATT, CDR2 SNEGSKA (reference sequence). Unmatched junction bases numbered 4, after V lost 3 bases and J lost 6 bases. The CDR3 has 12 amino acids. The DNA for the CDR3 is TGCAGTGCTAGGCCAGGGGGTAATGGCTACACCTTC. Its translation: CSARPGGNGYTF.

This clonotype appeared many times. CDR3 loop: CSVRGPRDGNEQFF. The CDR3 DNA follows: TGCAGTGTTCGGGGGCCGCGGGACGGAAATGAGCAGTTCTTC. The gene calls are TRBV20-1 and TRBJ2-1; D could derive from TRBD1 or TRBD2 (6 bases each). Germline CDR1 reads DFQATT; CDR2 reads SNEGSKA (reference sequence). With 7 bases removed from V and 7 bases from J, the gap between germline ends came to 20 bases. The CDR3 is 14 amino acids.

This clonotype came up many times. This chain links TRBV20-1 with TRBJ2-1; D tentatively reads TRBD1 or TRBD2 (5 bases each). Germline V CDR1 and CDR2: DFQATT, SNEGSKA (reference sequence). CDR3 length: 14 amino acids. Trimming left V 5 bases short and J 7 bases short, with 18 bases between. The CDR3 nucleotides read TGCAGTGCTTCCGAGGGCTACCCAGGGAATGAGCAGTTCTTC. It translates to CSASEGYPGNEQFF.

This clonotype was detected ten times or more. The genes are TRBV20-1 and TRBJ2-3; 7 nucleotides align to TRBD1. The CDR3 extends over 15 amino acids. CDR1 and CDR2 from the germline V gene are DFQATT and SNEGSKA (reference sequence). V shed 4 bases and J 2 bases; nucleotides not matched to a gene: 9. CDR3 sequence reads: CSAKPGTEFTDTQYF. As DNA, the CDR3 is TGCAGTGCTAAACCCGGGACAGAATTCACAGATACGCAGTATTTT.

The chain carries TRBV10-3 and TRBJ2-1; D is perhaps TRBD2 (5 bases). CDR3 length: 14 amino acids. Germline V gene sequence: CDR1 ENHRY, CDR2 SYGVKD. Trimming left V 0 bases short and J 6 bases short, with 9 bases between. The CDR3 loop reads CAISESEAANEQFF. The CDR3 bases are TGTGCCATCAGTGAGTCGGAGGCGGCCAATGAGCAGTTCTTC.

This clonotype was seen many times. This sequence joins TRBV4-1 and TRBJ1-6; D perhaps matches TRBD1 (5 bases). V lost 0 bases to trimming and J lost 10 bases, with 10 bases between them. This CDR3 comprises 14 residues. Germline CDR1 MGHRA, CDR2 YSYEKL. The CDR3 region is CASSQESQGSPLHF. CDR3 nucleotide sequence: TGCGCCAGCAGCCAAGAGTCGCAGGGATCACCCCTCCACTTT.

This clonotype was detected ten times or more. This chain connects TRBV27 to TRBJ2-5; tentatively, D is TRBD2 (6 bases). Per germline, CDR1 MNHEY and CDR2 SMNVEV (reference sequence). Trimming took 4 bases from V and 3 from J, leaving 6 bases between them. This CDR3 has 12 amino acids. The CDR3 DNA reads TGTGCCAGCAGTTCGGGGGAAGAGACCCAGTACTTC. Translation: CASSSGEETQYF.

In its sample, this clonotype was seen many times. The chain carries TRBV6-1 and TRBJ1-1; the D gene is possibly TRBD1 (6 bases). The CDR3 has 13 amino acids. The ends were cut back, 6 bases at V and 7 bases at J, with 15 bases in the middle. In germline, CDR1 is MNHNS, CDR2 SASEGT. CDR3 in DNA: TGTGCCAGCAGCCCCGGACAGCGCTTTGAAGCTTTCTTT. Its translation: CASSPGQRFEAFF.

This chain joins TRBV10-3 and TRBJ2-3, with 8 bases that match TRBD2. V trimming: 2 bases; J trimming: 5 bases; junction bases outside the gene matches: 18. Germline-derived CDR1 and CDR2 are ENHRY and SYGVKD. The CDR3 is made up of 19 amino acids. CDR3: CAISEPFRGSREAIDTQYF. The DNA of the CDR3 is TGTGCCATCAGTGAGCCCTTCCGGGGGTCGCGGGAGGCGATAGATACGCAGTATTTT.

This clonotype has only a few counts. V usage is TRBV5-1 and J usage is TRBJ2-2; 8 nucleotides match TRBD1. V lost 5 bases to trimming and J lost 6 bases; unmatched junction nucleotides: 6. CDR1 SGHRS and CDR2 YFSETQ come from the germline V gene. This CDR3 has 14 residues. The DNA of the CDR3 is TGCGCCAGCAGTGCGACAGGGGTGCCCGGGGAGCTGTTTTTT. This codes for CASSATGVPGELFF.